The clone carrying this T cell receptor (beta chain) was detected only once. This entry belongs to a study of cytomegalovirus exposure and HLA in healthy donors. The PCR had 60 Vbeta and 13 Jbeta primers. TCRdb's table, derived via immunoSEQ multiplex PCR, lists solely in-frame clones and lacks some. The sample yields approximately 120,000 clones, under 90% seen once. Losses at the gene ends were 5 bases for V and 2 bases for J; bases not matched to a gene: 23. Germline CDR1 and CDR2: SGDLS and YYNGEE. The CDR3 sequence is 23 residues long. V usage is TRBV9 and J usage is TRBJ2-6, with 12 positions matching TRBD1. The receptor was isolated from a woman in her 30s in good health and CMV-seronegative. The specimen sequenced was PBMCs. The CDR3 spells CASRSPAVRDRGREFPGANVLTF. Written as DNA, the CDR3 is TGTGCCAGCAGATCACCCGCGGTCCGGGACAGGGGGCGCGAATTCCCTGGGGCCAACGTCCTGACTTTC.